The subject of this entry is one TCR beta chain. What it recognizes is unknown. The data were taken from a study of T cells in Graves' hyperthyroidism and ophthalmopathy. General study points: Ophthalmopathy was model-predicted a median about six months pre-onset. From stable hyperthyroidism, ophthalmopathy was set apart by a 13 V-J model.

The V end was cut by 8 bases, the J end by 1 base, with 11 bases between. CDR1 MNHNS and CDR2 SASEGT come from the germline V gene. This CDR3 is built from 13 residues. TCR beta CDR3 sequences were amplified from RNA transcripts. First-round RT-PCR with HTBI primers amplified the TCR CDR3 region. TCRdb independently ran MiXCR on the multiplex PCR reads; one entry per CDR3 protein. The profile shows about 270,000 distinct CDR3 sequences, less than 30% of them singletons. This clonotype was sampled from a man between 40 and 49 years old with Graves' hyperthyroidism that later progressed to Graves' ophthalmopathy. The specimen sequenced was blood. The rearrangement joins TRBV6-1 to TRBJ1-1, with D unresolved. The CDR3 DNA sequence: TGTGCCAGCTCGGGTTTAGCGAACACTGAAGCTTTCTTT. Residues: CASSGLANTEAFF.